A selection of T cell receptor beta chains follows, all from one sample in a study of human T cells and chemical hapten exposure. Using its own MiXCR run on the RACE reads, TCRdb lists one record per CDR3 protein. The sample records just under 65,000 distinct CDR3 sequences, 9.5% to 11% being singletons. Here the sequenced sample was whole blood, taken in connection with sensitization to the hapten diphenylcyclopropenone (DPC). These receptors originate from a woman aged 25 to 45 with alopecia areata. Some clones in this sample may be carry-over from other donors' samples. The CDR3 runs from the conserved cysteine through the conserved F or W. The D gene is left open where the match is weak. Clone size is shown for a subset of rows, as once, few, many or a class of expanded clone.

CASSPEQGLNTEAFF | TRBD1 | TRBJ1-1 | TRBV7-2 | many
CASSYQPTAGNTIYF | . | TRBJ1-3 | TRBV6-5 | many
CASSLRRSGVGADTQYF | . | TRBJ2-3 | TRBV3-1 | many
CASSPGSDTQYF | . | TRBJ2-3 | TRBV19 | few
CASSLGPGELFF | . | TRBJ2-2 | TRBV11-2 | many
CASSQGQNYGYTF | . | TRBJ1-2 | TRBV28 | few
CASGQGAFLTEAFF | TRBD1 | TRBJ1-1 | TRBV6-1 | .
CASSIEGASDQPQHF | . | TRBJ1-5 | TRBV19 | many
CASSPGLHNEKLFF | . | TRBJ1-4 | TRBV5-1 | few
CASSDRTSGRADTQYF | TRBD2 | TRBJ2-3 | TRBV9 | .
CSVHEWAEETQYF | . | TRBJ2-5 | TRBV29-1 | .
CASSPHPGGTEAFF | . | TRBJ1-1 | TRBV7-2 | .
CASSLTKAPTGELFF | . | TRBJ2-2 | TRBV3-1 | few
CASSPAGGHEKLFF | TRBD1 | TRBJ1-4 | TRBV9 | many
CAITVGANVLTF | . | TRBJ2-6 | TRBV7-2 | .
CASSQEKGNSYNEQFF | . | TRBJ2-1 | TRBV3-1 | .
CASSPPGVEKLFF | . | TRBJ1-4 | TRBV18 | few
CASSQGNGYEQYF | . | TRBJ2-7 | TRBV3-2 | .
CASSIGRGSTDTQYF | . | TRBJ2-3 | TRBV19 | .
CASSLGTSGLTDTQYF | TRBD2 | TRBJ2-3 | TRBV7-6 | many
CASSLGREDTQYF | . | TRBJ2-3 | TRBV7-9 | .
CASSLLASGGTSTDTQYF | TRBD2 | TRBJ2-3 | TRBV7-6 | few
CASSLSVYGYTF | . | TRBJ1-2 | TRBV28 | .
CASILRPGRTQYF | . | TRBJ2-3 | TRBV7-8 | many
CASSLVLRIGIEQFF | . | TRBJ2-1 | TRBV7-2 | .
CASSSRGGSEKLFF | . | TRBJ1-4 | TRBV6-5 | many
CASSPPPFGETQYF | . | TRBJ2-5 | TRBV12-3/TRBV12-4 | few
CASSDGTGGPGELFF | TRBD1 | TRBJ2-2 | TRBV5-1 | few
CASSIVDRTYEQYF | . | TRBJ2-7 | TRBV5-6 | .
CASSPLLEPNTEAFF | . | TRBJ1-1 | TRBV18 | few
CASSLEVADRVYNEQFF | TRBD1 | TRBJ2-1 | TRBV7-2 | .
CSARVAGAGELFF | TRBD2 | TRBJ2-2 | TRBV20-1 | few
CASSLAVSLQGELFF | . | TRBJ2-2 | TRBV5-1 | .
CASSSPAGGKNIQYF | TRBD1 | TRBJ2-4 | TRBV27 | many
CASSLNSGTASGCTF | TRBD1 | TRBJ1-2 | TRBV7-9 | once
CATSVDTDQPQHF | . | TRBJ1-5 | TRBV24-1 | many
CASSLRTGFNSPLHF | TRBD1 | TRBJ1-6 | TRBV7-2 | .
CASSLLRAYEQYF | . | TRBJ2-7 | TRBV28 | many